The source of this TCR beta chain is a study of blood T cell repertoires in COVID-19 (dated by TCRdb to 2018 to 2021). In terms of the full investigation: The collaborator samples originated in the United States, Italy and Spain and spanned the acute and convalescent phases of COVID-19. The prospective study material was composed of cDNA or gDNA derived from T cells, B-cell-depleted T cells, or PBMCs. The repertoires were released in a freely available public database meant as a resource for research on the immune response to SARS-CoV-2. Subjects who had been exposed to COVID-19, were actively infected with it, or had recovered from it provided the deeply sampled blood TCRbeta repertoires that made up the dataset. The samples were drawn from the first 160 participants of the ongoing ImmuneRACE study and from 950 to 1,500 subjects provided by 6 global collaborators. Sample metadata almost always included a de-identified subject ID, COVID-19 status, age in years and sex. Where available, HLA class I and class II types were taken from metadata supplied by the sample provider and were not determined by assay-based typing. What the work shows at the level of the full study, not this receptor alone: The quantity of clinical and demographic metadata differed by source and by participant and was supplied without curation.

On this clone itself: Its antigen is unknown. Base qualities are not at hand, and no much larger clone is one base apart.

V drops 4 bases and J drops 5 bases, leaving 14 bases in between. Counted from cysteine to phenylalanine, this CDR3 has 14 amino acids. Of all the DNA, just the CDR3 is kept, 42 bases in frame from base 1. As encoded in the germline V gene (reference sequence), CDR1 is LGHDT while CDR2 is YNNKEL. Participants in the prospective study were enrolled through a virtual design, were aged about 18 to 90 years, and lived in approximately 24 United States geographic areas. Cohort assignment in the prospective study relied on participant-reported clinical history from a screening survey and a study questionnaire. Recovered participants in ImmuneRACE Cohort 3 were defined as having two consecutive negative NP/OP PCR tests, clearance from a healthcare professional, or resolution of symptoms. In the prospective study, whole blood, serum and a nasopharyngeal or oropharyngeal swab were collected from each participant by mobile phlebotomists. Prospective study participants could optionally give additional blood draws and questionnaires over an approximately 2-month period. Before DNA extraction, prospective study blood samples were shipped either frozen or at room temperature.

TCRbeta CDR3 regions were amplified from genomic DNA using the immunoSEQ Assay, a bias-controlled multiplex PCR. The original methods were these. Nucleated cell counts per sample were estimated from amplification of reference gene primers within the assay. Sequence reads were collapsed and filtered to measure the absolute abundance of every unique TCRbeta CDR3 rearrangement. Productive Simpson clonality was computed per sample as the square root of Simpson's diversity index over productive rearrangements. The table comes from immuneACCESS by way of TCRdb, which keeps in-frame sequences with V and J called. Part of the clones is missing from these tables; in studies checked, under half for an unresolved V gene and the rest for unknown reasons. Clonal size and the V and J genes are those of that table, whereas D and trimming came from the DNA. For this sample there are over 120,000 clones; about 79% appear just once. The ten largest make up approximately 10% of the sample.

The sample consisted of PBMCs or T cells enriched from blood (not recorded which). The chain is encoded by TRBV3-1 (or the pseudogene TRBV3-2) joined to TRBJ1-2; a weak D assignment points to TRBD1 (6 bases agree). The clonotype originates from a man aged 45-60 years who had recovered from COVID-19. CDR3 region: CASSRGGAAYGYTF. The DNA is TGTGCCAGCAGCCGGGGGGGGGCAGCTTATGGCTACACCTTC.